This TCR beta chain originates from a study of blood T cell repertoires in COVID-19. Study-level background: Spain, Italy and the United States supplied samples that represented acute and convalescent COVID-19. Sources were T cells, B-cell-depleted T cells, or PBMCs; the material itself was cDNA or gDNA.

This CDR3 region has 16 residues. The V and J ends lost 4 bases and 0 bases respectively, with 13 bases between them. CDR1 SEHNR and CDR2 FQNEAQ come from the germline V gene (reference sequence). As originally analysed: Amplification from reference gene primers served as the basis for estimated nucleated cell counts. The assay was immunoSEQ multiplex PCR, and TCRdb's table has in-frame clones only and misses some. V and J calls and clone size are as listed in that table; D and trimming were resolved from the DNA. The sample lists about 97,000 clones; more than 65% were seen once. The specimen sequenced was peripheral blood. This TCR derives from a man in his fifties or sixties with acute or convalescent COVID-19. The genes are TRBV7-9 and TRBJ1-3; a weak D match, TRBD1 (5 bases). DNA of the CDR3: TGTGCCAGCAGCTCTGGAGCAGGGCTCTCTGGAAACACCATATATTTT. Protein product: CASSSGAGLSGNTIYF.